These 2 T cell receptor beta chains share one sample of origin, sequenced in a study of T cell responses to AZD1222 COVID-19 vaccine. Libraries were prepared by immunoSEQ multiplex PCR; TCRdb keeps only in-frame clonotypes and omits some of them. The sample consists of roughly 100,000 clones, about nine tenths of them appearing once. The sample in question was peripheral blood, obtained 28 days after the second AZD1222 dose. These receptors all stem from an adult who received the AZD1222 COVID-19 vaccine.

V usage is TRBV11-2 and J usage is TRBJ2-3, with D perhaps matching TRBD2 (6 bases). The CDR3 is 14 residues long. V shed 4 bases and J shed 2 bases, with 10 bases lying between them. Germline CDR1 is SGHAT and CDR2 is FQNNGV. This CDR3 reads CASSSDYSTDTQYF. CDR3 coding DNA: TGTGCCAGCAGCTCGGACTACTCCACAGATACGCAGTATTTT.

This chain joins TRBV5-1 and TRBJ2-7, with 8 bases matching TRBD2. The CDR3 has 15 residues. CDR1 SGHRS and CDR2 YFSETQ come from the germline V gene. J gave up 7 bases and V 0 bases, and 9 bases lay outside the gene matches. This CDR3 reads CASSLAAGGSGEQYF. The CDR3 DNA sequence: TGCGCCAGCAGCTTGGCGGCGGGGGGTTCGGGTGAGCAGTACTTC.